This entry is about one T cell receptor (beta chain). Its antigen is not known. The V gene end was trimmed by 3 bases and the J gene end by 6 bases; junction bases not matched to a gene: 7. Germline CDR1 reads SGHRS; CDR2 reads YFSETQ. CDR3 length: 14 residues. This sample was included in a study of cytomegalovirus exposure and HLA in healthy donors. Whole-study context: It was reported in a later analysis that the 90 to 150 validation repertoires used the same platform as the 550 to 850 first-cohort repertoires. General study findings and limits: According to a subsequent analysis, TCR clusters from the first cohort were inclined to appear together in the 120 validation repertoires. Altogether, around 160 TCR beta chains were recorded as cytomegalovirus-associated. Most TCRs appeared rarely, but some public TCRs recurred in many donors.

The table came from immunoSEQ multiplex PCR; TCRdb's copy has only in-frame clones and leaves some out. The sample carries roughly 150,000 clones, roughly 91% recorded once. The clonotype comes from a man aged 18 to 30 in good health and CMV-seronegative. V is TRBV5-1 and J is TRBJ2-7, with TRBD2 identical over 9 bases. Sequencing input: PBMCs. DNA for the CDR3: TGCGCCAGCAGCTCGGGGACTAGCAAGAGCGAGCAGTACGTC. Its protein product is CASSSGTSKSEQYV.